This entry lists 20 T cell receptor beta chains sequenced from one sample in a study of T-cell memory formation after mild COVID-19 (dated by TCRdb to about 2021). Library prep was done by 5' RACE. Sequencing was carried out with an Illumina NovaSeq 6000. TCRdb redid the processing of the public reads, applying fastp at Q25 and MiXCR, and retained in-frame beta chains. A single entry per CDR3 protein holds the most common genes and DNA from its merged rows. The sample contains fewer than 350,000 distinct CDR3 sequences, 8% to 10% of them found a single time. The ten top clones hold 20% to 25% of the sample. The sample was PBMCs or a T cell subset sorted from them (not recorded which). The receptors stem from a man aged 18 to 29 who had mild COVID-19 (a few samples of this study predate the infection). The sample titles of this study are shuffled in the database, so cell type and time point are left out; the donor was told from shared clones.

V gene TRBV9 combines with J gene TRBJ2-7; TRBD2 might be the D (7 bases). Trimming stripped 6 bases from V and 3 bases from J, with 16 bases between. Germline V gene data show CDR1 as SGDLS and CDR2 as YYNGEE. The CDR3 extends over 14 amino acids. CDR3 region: CASTPGGQSYEQYF. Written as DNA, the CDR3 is TGTGCCAGCACCCCCGGGGGGCAGAGCTACGAGCAGTACTTC.

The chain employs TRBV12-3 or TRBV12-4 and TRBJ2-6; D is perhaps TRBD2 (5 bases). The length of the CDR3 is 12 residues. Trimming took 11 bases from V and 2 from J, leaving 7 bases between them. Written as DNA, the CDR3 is TGTGCCGCGAGGGCTGGGGCCAACGTCCTGACTTTC. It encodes CAARAGANVLTF.

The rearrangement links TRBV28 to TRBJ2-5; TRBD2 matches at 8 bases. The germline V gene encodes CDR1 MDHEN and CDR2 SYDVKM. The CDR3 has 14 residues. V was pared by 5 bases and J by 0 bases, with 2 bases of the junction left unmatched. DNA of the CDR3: TGTGCCAGCAGTAATAGCGGGAACCAAGAGACCCAGTACTTC. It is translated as CASSNSGNQETQYF.

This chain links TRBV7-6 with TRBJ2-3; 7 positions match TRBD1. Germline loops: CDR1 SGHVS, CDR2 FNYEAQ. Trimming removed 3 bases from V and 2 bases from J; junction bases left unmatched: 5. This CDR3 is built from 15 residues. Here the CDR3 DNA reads TGTGCCAGCAGCTTGAGGACAGGCAACACAGATACGCAGTATTTT. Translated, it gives CASSLRTGNTDTQYF.

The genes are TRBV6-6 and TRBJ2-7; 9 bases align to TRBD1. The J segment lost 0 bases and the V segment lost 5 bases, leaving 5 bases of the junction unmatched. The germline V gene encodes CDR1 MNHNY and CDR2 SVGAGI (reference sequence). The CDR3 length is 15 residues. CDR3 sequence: CASSRQGGSSYEQYF. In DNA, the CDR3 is TGTGCCAGCAGTCGACAGGGGGGCAGCTCCTACGAGCAGTACTTC.

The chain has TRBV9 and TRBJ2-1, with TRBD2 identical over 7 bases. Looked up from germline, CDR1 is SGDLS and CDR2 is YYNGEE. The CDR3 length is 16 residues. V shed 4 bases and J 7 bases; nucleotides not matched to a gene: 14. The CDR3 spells CASSPVVGLGGNEQFF. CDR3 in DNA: TGTGCCAGCAGCCCAGTTGTCGGACTAGGTGGGAATGAGCAGTTCTTC.

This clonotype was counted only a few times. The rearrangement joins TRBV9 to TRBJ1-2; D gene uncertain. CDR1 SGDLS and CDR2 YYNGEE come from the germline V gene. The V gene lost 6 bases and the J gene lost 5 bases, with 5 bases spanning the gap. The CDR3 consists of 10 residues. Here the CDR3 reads CASTGYGYTF. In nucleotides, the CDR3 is TGTGCCAGCACGGGGTATGGCTACACCTTC.

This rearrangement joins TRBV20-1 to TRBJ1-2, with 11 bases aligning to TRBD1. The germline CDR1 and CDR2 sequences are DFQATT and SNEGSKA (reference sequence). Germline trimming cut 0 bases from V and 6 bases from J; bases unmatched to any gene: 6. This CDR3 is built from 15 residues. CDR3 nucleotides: TGCAGTGCTAGAGATTGGACAGGGGGCTCCAATGGCTACACCTTC. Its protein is CSARDWTGGSNGYTF.

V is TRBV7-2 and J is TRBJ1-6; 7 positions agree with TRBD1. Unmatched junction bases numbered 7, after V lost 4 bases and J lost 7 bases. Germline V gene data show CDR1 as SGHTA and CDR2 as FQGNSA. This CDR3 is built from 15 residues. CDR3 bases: TGTGCCAGCAGCTGGCAGGACAGGCCCAATTCACCCCTCCACTTT. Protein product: CASSWQDRPNSPLHF.

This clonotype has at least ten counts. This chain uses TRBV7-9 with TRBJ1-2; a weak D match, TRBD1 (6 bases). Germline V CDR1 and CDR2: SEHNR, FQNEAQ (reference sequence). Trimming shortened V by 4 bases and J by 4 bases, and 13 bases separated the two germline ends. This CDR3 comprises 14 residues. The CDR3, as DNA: TGTGCCAGCAGCTCGAGACAGGAATTCTATGGCTACACCTTC. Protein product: CASSSRQEFYGYTF.

CDR3 nucleotide sequence: TGTGCCAGCAGCTTAGTAAGGACCGAGGGGGATACGCAGTATTTT. It yields the protein CASSLVRTEGDTQYF. The chain is built from TRBV7-9 and TRBJ2-3, with D possibly being TRBD1 or TRBD2 (5 bases each). This CDR3 contains 15 residues. Germline CDR1 is SEHNR and CDR2 is FQNEAQ (reference sequence). Between the trimmed V and J ends, which lost 1 base and 6 bases, there was a span of 14 bases.

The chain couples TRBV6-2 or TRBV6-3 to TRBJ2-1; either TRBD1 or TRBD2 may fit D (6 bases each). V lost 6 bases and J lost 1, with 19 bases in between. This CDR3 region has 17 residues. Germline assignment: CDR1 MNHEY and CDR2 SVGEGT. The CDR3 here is CASSPILGGRSYNEQFF. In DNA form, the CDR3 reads TGTGCCAGCAGCCCCATTCTAGGGGGGCGTTCCTACAATGAGCAGTTCTTC.

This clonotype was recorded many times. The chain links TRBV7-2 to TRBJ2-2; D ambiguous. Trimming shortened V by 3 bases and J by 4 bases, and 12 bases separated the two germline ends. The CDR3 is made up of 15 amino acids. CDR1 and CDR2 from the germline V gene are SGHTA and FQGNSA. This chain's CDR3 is CASSFSRLGTGELFF. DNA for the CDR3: TGTGCCAGCAGCTTTTCAAGGTTGGGCACCGGGGAGCTGTTTTTT. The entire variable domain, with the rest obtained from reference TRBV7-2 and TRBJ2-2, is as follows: GAGVSQSPSNKVTEKGKDVELRCDPISGHTALYWYRQSLGQGLEFLIYFQGNSAPDKSGLPSDRFSAERTGGSVSTLTIQRTQQEDSAVYLCASSFSRLGTGELFFGEGSRLTVL.

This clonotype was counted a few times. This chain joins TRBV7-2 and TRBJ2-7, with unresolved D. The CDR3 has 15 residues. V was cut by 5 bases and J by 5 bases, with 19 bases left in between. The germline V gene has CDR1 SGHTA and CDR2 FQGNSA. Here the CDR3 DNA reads TGTGCCAGCAGCCCTAGGGTGGGCCGGACCCACGAGCAGTACTTC. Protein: CASSPRVGRTHEQYF. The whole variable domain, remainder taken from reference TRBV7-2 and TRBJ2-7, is GAGVSQSPSNKVTEKGKDVELRCDPISGHTALYWYRQSLGQGLEFLIYFQGNSAPDKSGLPSDRFSAERTGGSVSTLTIQRTQQEDSAVYLCASSPRVGRTHEQYFGPGTRLTVT.

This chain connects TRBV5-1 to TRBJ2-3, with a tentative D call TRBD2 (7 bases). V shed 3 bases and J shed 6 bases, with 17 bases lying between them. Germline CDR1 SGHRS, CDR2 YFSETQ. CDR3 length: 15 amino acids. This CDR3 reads CASSWGGLGSDTQYF. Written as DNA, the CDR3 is TGCGCCAGCAGCTGGGGGGGCCTGGGATCCGATACGCAGTATTTT.

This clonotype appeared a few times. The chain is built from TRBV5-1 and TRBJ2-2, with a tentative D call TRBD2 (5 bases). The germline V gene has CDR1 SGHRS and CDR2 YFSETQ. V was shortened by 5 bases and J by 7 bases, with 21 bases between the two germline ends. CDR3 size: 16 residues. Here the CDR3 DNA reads TGCGCCAGCAGTGAGGGAGTCGGAGGCTTCGTCGGGGAGCTGTTTTTT. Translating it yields CASSEGVGGFVGELFF.

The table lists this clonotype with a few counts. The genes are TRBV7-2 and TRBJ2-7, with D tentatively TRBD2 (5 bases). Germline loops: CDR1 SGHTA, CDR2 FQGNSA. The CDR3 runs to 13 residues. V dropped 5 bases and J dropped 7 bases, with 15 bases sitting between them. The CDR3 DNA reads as TGTGCCAGCAGCATGACCTCGTCGGGAGAGCAGTACGTC. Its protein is CASSMTSSGEQYV.

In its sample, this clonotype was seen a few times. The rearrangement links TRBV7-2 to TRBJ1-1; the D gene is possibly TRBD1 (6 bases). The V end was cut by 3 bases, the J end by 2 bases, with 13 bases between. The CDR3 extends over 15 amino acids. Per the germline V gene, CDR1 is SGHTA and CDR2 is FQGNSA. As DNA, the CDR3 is TGTGCCAGCAGCTTTCCCCCGGGACATAACACTGAAGCTTTCTTT. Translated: CASSFPPGHNTEAFF.

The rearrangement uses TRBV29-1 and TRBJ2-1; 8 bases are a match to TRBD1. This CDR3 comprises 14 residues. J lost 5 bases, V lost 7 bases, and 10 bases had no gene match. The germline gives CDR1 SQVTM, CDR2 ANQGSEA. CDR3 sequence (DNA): TGCAGCGCCCGCGGGGCAGGGGGCAACAATGAGCAGTTCTTC. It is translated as CSARGAGGNNEQFF.

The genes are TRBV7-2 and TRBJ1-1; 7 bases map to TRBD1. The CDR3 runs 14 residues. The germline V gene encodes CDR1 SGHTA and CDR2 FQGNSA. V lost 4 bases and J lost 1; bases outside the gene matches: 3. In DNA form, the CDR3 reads TGTGCCAGCAGCTACCGGGACAGGAACACTGAAGCTTTCTTT. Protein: CASSYRDRNTEAFF.